A single sample is the source of the 28 T cell receptor beta chains below, sequenced in a study of blood T cell repertoires in COVID-19 (dated by TCRdb to the early 2020s). The library was made by the immunoSEQ multiplex PCR assay. TCRdb mirrors the immuneACCESS table, restricted to in-frame sequences. Some clones are absent from its copies; in checked studies, under half trace to an unresolved V gene, and the reason for the others is unknown. This sample holds roughly 180,000 clones; approximately 85% were observed only once. The ten largest make up more than 5% of the sample. What was sequenced was PBMCs or T cells enriched from blood (not recorded which). These receptors were obtained from a man aged 40-55 years who had recovered from COVID-19.

This chain links TRBV27 with TRBJ2-7, with 7 bases identical to TRBD1. The CDR3 covers 17 residues. V was clipped by 0 bases and J by 2 bases; unmatched bases: 10. CDR1 is MNHEY and CDR2 is SMNVEV in the germline V gene (reference sequence). This CDR3 is CASSLSVDRDSTYEQYF. CDR3 bases: TGTGCCAGCAGTTTATCGGTTGACCGGGACAGCACCTACGAGCAGTACTTC.

The rearrangement links TRBV7-3 to TRBJ1-1, with a weak D call TRBD1 (5 bases). The germline CDR1 and CDR2 sequences are SGHTA and FQGTGA. The CDR3 sequence is 13 residues long. Trimming removed 5 bases from V and 5 bases from J, with 12 bases in between. This CDR3 is CASSPRQLTEAFF. The CDR3 nucleotides are TGTGCCAGCAGCCCGAGACAGCTAACTGAAGCTTTCTTT.

This clone showed up just a few times. The chain links TRBV18 to TRBJ1-2, with 11 bases lining up with TRBD1. Germline trimming cut 6 bases from V and 6 bases from J; bases unmatched to any gene: 6. The CDR3 totals 14 residues. The germline CDR1 and CDR2 sequences are KGHSH and LQKENI. CDR3 in DNA: TGTGCCAGCTCGCCGAGGACAGGGGGCGATGGCTACACCTTC. As protein: CASSPRTGGDGYTF.

CDR3 DNA sequence: TGTGCCACCAGTCCCCAGCAGGGTGTCGTCGGCCCTAATGAAAAACTGTTTTTT. It is translated as CATSPQQGVVGPNEKLFF. V and J are TRBV24-1 and TRBJ1-4, with D tentatively TRBD1 (5 bases). Germline CDR1 KGHDR, CDR2 SFDVKD. The CDR3 loop spans 18 amino acids. Trimming shortened V by 6 bases and J by 3 bases, and 22 bases separated the two germline ends.

CDR3 DNA sequence: TGTGCCACCCGACAGGGTATGGGGGAGCTGTTTTTT. Translation: CATRQGMGELFF. This chain links TRBV28 with TRBJ2-2, with 7 bases lining up with TRBD1. J was trimmed by 8 bases and V by 10 bases; bases with no gene match: 7. In germline, CDR1 is MDHEN, CDR2 SYDVKM. The CDR3 runs 12 residues. The whole variable domain, remainder taken from reference TRBV28 and TRBJ2-2, is DVKVTQSSRYLVKRTGEKVFLECVQDMDHENMFWYRQDPGLGLRLIYFSYDVKMKEKGDIPEGYSVSREKKERFSLILESASTNQTSMYLCATRQGMGELFFGEGSRLTVL.

The chain links TRBV25-1 to TRBJ1-6; 7 nucleotides align to TRBD1. This CDR3 comprises 15 residues. Germline assignment: CDR1 MGHDK and CDR2 SYGVNS. V dropped 3 bases and J dropped 7; count of bases not matched to a gene: 6. The CDR3 sequence is CASSEGDRGNSPLHF. CDR3 nucleotide sequence: TGTGCCAGCAGTGAGGGGGACAGAGGAAATTCACCCCTCCACTTT.

This clone was detected a few times. This rearrangement joins TRBV29-1 to TRBJ1-2, with D hard to call. The CDR3 spans 13 residues. With 6 bases removed from V and 4 bases from J, the gap between germline ends came to 15 bases. Germline values: CDR1 SQVTM, CDR2 ANQGSEA. In DNA, the CDR3 is TGCAGCGTCCCTATGAGAGGTGGCTATGGCTACACCTTC. This encodes CSVPMRGGYGYTF. Variable domain in full (rest from reference TRBV29-1 and TRBJ1-2): SAVISQKPSRDICQRGTSLTIQCQVDSQVTMMFWYRQQPGQSLTLIATANQGSEATYESGFVIDKFPISRPNLTFSTLTVSNMSPEDSSIYLCSVPMRGGYGYTFGSGTRLTVV.

The CDR3 bases are TGTGCCAGCAGCTCCGGACAGGGAGATTATGAAAAACTGTTTTTT. This translates into CASSSGQGDYEKLFF. This chain connects TRBV7-9 to TRBJ1-4; 8 bases are a match to TRBD1. The V gene end was trimmed by 4 bases and the J gene end by 6 bases; junction bases not matched to a gene: 7. Germline CDR1 is SEHNR and CDR2 is FQNEAQ (reference sequence). CDR3 length: 15 amino acids.

Turning to this clone: This CDR3 is also generated by other DNA sequences in the sample. The V and J genes are TRBV5-6 and TRBJ1-1; no reliable D call. V was shortened by 2 bases and J by 5 bases, with 7 bases between the two germline ends. CDR3 length: 12 amino acids. CDR1 SGHDT and CDR2 YYEEEE come from the germline V gene. CDR3 sequence: CASSFGGTEAFF. The DNA of the CDR3 is TGTGCCAGCAGCTTCGGAGGGACTGAAGCTTTCTTT.

The chain uses TRBV2 and TRBJ1-2; 7 positions agree with TRBD1. V was pared by 3 bases and J by 4 bases, with 8 bases of the junction left unmatched. This CDR3 region has 15 residues. Germline assignment: CDR1 SNHLY and CDR2 FYNNEI. The CDR3 spells CASSDYRGRSYGYTF. CDR3 DNA: TGTGCCAGCAGTGACTACAGGGGCCGAAGCTATGGCTACACCTTC.

The chain is built from TRBV5-1 and TRBJ2-1; D is undetermined. The ends were cut back, 0 bases at V and 6 bases at J, with 10 bases in the middle. The germline V gene encodes CDR1 SGHRS and CDR2 YFSETQ. The length of the CDR3 is 14 residues. CDR3 amino acids: CASSLELPTNEQFF. The CDR3 DNA sequence: TGCGCCAGCAGCTTGGAACTACCTACCAATGAGCAGTTCTTC.

The V call is TRBV5-6, the J call TRBJ2-1; tentative D call: TRBD2 (6 bases). In germline, CDR1 is SGHDT, CDR2 YYEEEE. This CDR3 spans 12 amino acids. Deletions cut 4 bases from V and 5 bases from J, with 7 bases between. The CDR3, as DNA: TGTGCCAGCAGCACGGGAGACAATGAGCAGTTCTTC. Translating gives CASSTGDNEQFF.

CDR3 in amino acids: CASSLYPTGELFF. The DNA for the CDR3 is TGTGCCAGCAGCCTATACCCCACCGGGGAGCTGTTTTTT. The chain links TRBV13 to TRBJ2-2; D is unresolved. The CDR3 is 13 residues long. V was cut by 5 bases and J by 4 bases, with 8 bases left in between. The germline gives CDR1 PRHDT, CDR2 FYEKMQ (reference sequence).

The chain joins TRBV28 to TRBJ2-3, with D possibly TRBD1 on 7 matching bases. The V end was cut by 5 bases, the J end by 2 bases, with 14 bases between. CDR3 length: 15 amino acids. The germline CDR1 and CDR2 sequences are MDHEN and SYDVKM. Written as DNA, the CDR3 is TGTGCCAGCAGTGCGGGACAGTCAAACACAGATACGCAGTATTTT. It yields the protein CASSAGQSNTDTQYF.

The chain carries TRBV4-2 and TRBJ1-5, with TRBD1 as a possible D gene (5 bases). Germline V lookup: CDR1 LGHNA, CDR2 YNFKEQ. CDR3 size: 17 residues. The V and J ends lost 2 bases and 4 bases respectively, with 18 bases between them. The CDR3: CASSQSWGGEGNQPQHF. CDR3 in DNA: TGTGCCAGCAGCCAATCGTGGGGGGGTGAGGGAAATCAGCCCCAGCATTTT.

The genes are TRBV27 and TRBJ2-1; TRBD1 matches 11 bases. V trimming: 5 bases; J trimming: 10 bases; junction bases outside the gene matches: 10. CDR1 MNHEY and CDR2 SMNVEV come from the germline V gene (reference sequence). The CDR3 totals 15 residues. The DNA of the CDR3 is TGTGCCAGCAGTCCTCCGGGACAGGGGGATGGCGAGCAGTTCTTC. This gives the protein CASSPPGQGDGEQFF.

This chain links TRBV9 with TRBJ2-7; 11 bases line up with TRBD1. CDR3 length: 14 amino acids. Per germline, CDR1 SGDLS and CDR2 YYNGEE. With 4 bases clipped from V and 5 bases from J, the junction kept 5 bases outside the gene matches. CDR3 protein: CASSILGQGDEQYF. CDR3 bases: TGTGCCAGCAGCATACTGGGACAGGGGGACGAGCAGTACTTC.

In DNA form, the CDR3 reads TGTGCCAGCAGGGGGCCAGGGGAGGAGACCCAGTACTTC. Its translation is CASRGPGEETQYF. This chain connects TRBV6-5 to TRBJ2-5; D is perhaps TRBD1 (6 bases). The CDR3 length is 13 residues. Trimming took off 6 bases at V and 5 bases at J, with 13 bases between the two ends. The germline V gene encodes CDR1 MNHEY and CDR2 SVGAGI.

This chain joins TRBV11-2 and TRBJ2-7, with TRBD1 matching 10 bases. Germline CDR1 reads SGHAT; CDR2 reads FQNNGV. The J segment lost 3 bases and the V segment lost 4 bases, leaving 6 bases of the junction unmatched. The CDR3 is made up of 15 amino acids. CDR3 in DNA: TGTGCCAGCAGCTCCACCGGGACAGGGGTCTACGAGCAGTACTTC. Protein sequence: CASSSTGTGVYEQYF.

Only one count was recorded for this clone. V is TRBV5-8 and J is TRBJ1-2; D not certain. CDR1 and CDR2 from the germline V gene are SGHTS and YDEGEE. V was pared by 0 bases and J by 0 bases, with 6 bases between. The CDR3 is made up of 14 amino acids. This chain's CDR3 is CASSLVSANYGYTF. The CDR3 nucleotides are TGTGCCAGCAGCTTGGTATCGGCTAACTATGGCTACACCTTC. The variable domain in full, completed from reference TRBV5-8 and TRBJ1-2, reads EAGVTQSPTHLIKTRGQQATLRCSPISGHTSVYWYQQALGLGLQFLLWYDEGEERNRGNFPPRFSGRQFPNYSSELNVNALELEDSALYLCASSLVSANYGYTFGSGTRLTVV.

This chain joins TRBV6-5 and TRBJ2-2; D may be TRBD2 (5 bases). V lost 4 bases and J 4 bases, leaving 16 bases between the germline ends. Germline V CDR1 and CDR2: MNHEY, SVGAGI. The CDR3 is 16 amino acids. The CDR3 protein is CASSSSTLAGTGELFF. The DNA of the CDR3 is TGTGCCAGCAGTTCATCGACTCTGGCGGGCACCGGGGAGCTGTTTTTT.

The rearrangement links TRBV19 to TRBJ1-2, with D perhaps TRBD1 (5 bases). V was trimmed by 5 bases and J by 4 bases, leaving 14 bases between them. CDR3 size: 14 residues. Germline loops: CDR1 LNHDA, CDR2 SQIVND (reference sequence). The CDR3 sequence: CASSAFDSLYGYTF. In DNA form, the CDR3 reads TGTGCCAGTAGTGCCTTCGACAGCCTCTATGGCTACACCTTC.

The V gene is TRBV4-1, the J gene TRBJ1-1, with 10 bases identical to TRBD1. Germline loops: CDR1 MGHRA, CDR2 YSYEKL. The V and J ends lost 4 bases and 3 bases, in that order; junction bases with no gene match: 5. CDR3 size: 15 residues. In DNA form, the CDR3 reads TGCGCCAGCAGCCCGGGACAGGGGTGGGACACTGAAGCTTTCTTT. As protein: CASSPGQGWDTEAFF.

The chain links TRBV28 to TRBJ2-7; D may be TRBD1 (5 bases). Germline V gene sequence: CDR1 MDHEN, CDR2 SYDVKM. Trimming shortened V by 4 bases and J by 6 bases, and 7 bases separated the two germline ends. The CDR3 is made up of 11 amino acids. The CDR3: CASSSGLEQYF. The CDR3 bases are TGTGCCAGCAGTTCAGGGCTCGAGCAGTACTTC.

The V gene is TRBV9, the J gene TRBJ1-6; TRBD1 agrees at 8 bases. CDR1 is SGDLS and CDR2 is YYNGEE in the germline V gene. J gave up 7 bases and V 1 base, and 4 bases lay outside the gene matches. The CDR3 is 15 residues long. The CDR3 bases are TGTGCCAGCAGCGTACAGACAGGGGTGAATTCACCCCTCCACTTT. Its protein is CASSVQTGVNSPLHF.

To note about this clone: A read error may explain this, as a much larger clone is one base away. CDR3 nucleotides: TGTGCCAGCAGCTTCAGGGAACAGCCCCAGCATTTT. Translation: CASSFREQPQHF. The chain carries TRBV3-1 (or the pseudogene TRBV3-2) and TRBJ1-5; D is possibly TRBD1 (5 bases). The CDR3 spans 12 residues. Germline V gene lookup returns CDR1 LGHDT and CDR2 YNNKEL (reference sequence). V dropped 5 bases and J dropped 7 bases, with 9 bases sitting between them.

V and J are TRBV4-1 and TRBJ1-5, with 7 positions matching TRBD1. Germline V gene data show CDR1 as MGHRA and CDR2 as YSYEKL. This CDR3 contains 15 residues. The ends lost 0 bases at V and 3 bases at J; junction bases unmatched: 2. The CDR3 sequence: CASSQEGQVNQPQHF. CDR3 nucleotides: TGCGCCAGCAGCCAAGAAGGACAGGTCAATCAGCCCCAGCATTTT.

The CDR3 sequence is CASSVEVGAHTDTQYF. CDR3 nucleotide sequence: TGTGCCAGCAGCGTAGAGGTAGGGGCACACACAGATACGCAGTATTTT. The chain carries TRBV9 and TRBJ2-3, with D tentatively TRBD1 (5 bases). V lost 0 bases and J 2 bases, leaving 13 bases between the germline ends. CDR1 and CDR2 from the germline V gene are SGDLS and YYNGEE. The CDR3 extends over 16 amino acids.